This T cell receptor beta chain was documented in a study of spatial heterogeneity in lung cancer. Notes on the study in general: Tumor mutation count correlated with how many alpha and beta TCRs expanded intratumorally. Ubiquitous and regional expanded TCR counts mirrored ubiquitous and regional nonsynonymous mutation counts, respectively.

Every cDNA TCR molecule received its own unique molecular identifier. TCRdb passed the 5' RACE reads through MiXCR, listing each CDR3 protein once. The sample yields about 13,000 distinct CDR3 sequences, 5% to 6% seen once. In this sample, this clonotype turned up many times. Antigen specificity is unknown. Time point of the sample: sample taken at primary tumor resection. The cohort: over 70 early-stage, untreated non-small cell lung cancer patients. Sequencing was performed on whole RNA extracted from tumor and nontumor lung tissue, or from frozen PBMC, and the material was left unsorted. V lost 4 bases and J lost 4; bases outside the gene matches: 11. The CDR3 is made up of 18 amino acids.

The receptor comes from a female donor with early-stage non-small cell lung cancer. This specimen consisted of lung tumor tissue, obtained at surgery. The chain combines TRBV12-3 or TRBV12-4 with TRBJ2-1; 12 bases map to TRBD2. This chain's CDR3 is CASSSLAGGSPTYNEQFF. Here the CDR3 DNA reads TGTGCCAGCAGTTCTCTAGCGGGGGGGTCGCCTACTTACAATGAGCAGTTCTTC.